The 27 T cell receptor beta chains listed next were all sequenced from one sample in a study of blood T cell repertoires in COVID-19. Some clones are missing from TCRdb's copy, which holds only in-frame ones; the method was immunoSEQ multiplex PCR. Of about 180,000 clones listed, more than 65% are singletons. The sequenced sample was PBMCs or T cells enriched from blood (not recorded which). The receptors stem from a man aged 55 to 69 who had recovered from COVID-19.

The chain has TRBV6-5 and TRBJ2-3, with a tentative D call TRBD2 (5 bases). CDR3 size: 15 residues. The V end was cut by 6 bases, the J end by 1 base, with 14 bases between. The V gene's germline CDR1 is MNHEY and CDR2 SVGAGI. The CDR3 bases are TGTGCCAGCAGCCCACAGCGGTCTGGCACAGATACGCAGTATTTT. Its protein product is CASSPQRSGTDTQYF.

The chain combines TRBV19 with TRBJ2-1; tentative D call: TRBD1 (7 bases). Germline V gives CDR1 LNHDA, CDR2 SQIVND (reference sequence). This CDR3 has 13 amino acids. Deletions cut 8 bases from V and 9 bases from J, with 17 bases between. CDR3 region: CASGGGRGVEQFF. The CDR3 DNA sequence: TGTGCCAGTGGAGGGGGCCGGGGTGTTGAGCAGTTCTTC.

This chain uses TRBV5-1 with TRBJ2-7, with 9 bases lining up with TRBD1. V shed 0 bases and J 7 bases; nucleotides not matched to a gene: 8. From germline, CDR1 is SGHRS and CDR2 YFSETQ. The CDR3 length is 15 residues. CDR3 sequence: CASSLGATGGREQYF. CDR3 bases: TGCGCCAGCAGCTTGGGAGCGACAGGGGGAAGGGAGCAGTACTTC.

The genes are TRBV19 and TRBJ1-2; D remains ambiguous. Germline lookup yields CDR1 LNHDA and CDR2 SQIVND (reference sequence). The CDR3 has 11 residues. V was clipped by 6 bases and J by 8 bases, with 10 bases between them. The CDR3 nucleotides read TGTGCCAGTAGACCACCCGGGGGCTACACCTTC. It yields the protein CASRPPGGYTF. The full variable domain, in which reference TRBV19 and TRBJ1-2 provide the parts outside the CDR3, is DGGITQSPKYLFRKEGQNVTLSCEQNLNHDAMYWYRQDPGQGLRLIYYSQIVNDFQKGDIAEGYSVSREKKESFPLTVTSAQKNPTAFYLCASRPPGGYTFGSGTRLTVV.

This chain uses TRBV7-8 with TRBJ2-2, with 9 nucleotides matching TRBD2. CDR3 length: 15 residues. V lost 6 bases and J lost 8; bases outside the gene matches: 10. Germline CDR1 reads SGHVS; CDR2 reads FQNEAQ. CDR3 in DNA: TGTGCCAGCAGGCCCCGGACTAGCGTTAGTGGGGAGCTGTTTTTT. Translating gives CASRPRTSVSGELFF.

The chain carries TRBV5-1 and TRBJ2-7; the D is unclear. V shed 4 bases and J shed 2 bases, with 10 bases lying between them. The CDR3 covers 13 residues. CDR1 is SGHRS, CDR2 YFSETQ, per germline. The CDR3 region is CASSQGVAYEQYF. DNA of the CDR3: TGCGCCAGCAGCCAAGGAGTTGCCTACGAGCAGTACTTC. The variable domain in full, completed from reference TRBV5-1 and TRBJ2-7, reads KAGVTQTPRYLIKTRGQQVTLSCSPISGHRSVSWYQQTPGQGLQFLFEYFSETQRNKGNFPGRFSGRQFSNSRSEMNVSTLELGDSALYLCASSQGVAYEQYFGPGTRLTVT.

The chain has TRBV5-6 and TRBJ1-2; 9 nucleotides line up with TRBD1. Unmatched junction bases numbered 9, after V lost 4 bases and J lost 5 bases. Germline V gene lookup returns CDR1 SGHDT and CDR2 YYEEEE. There are 15 residues in the CDR3. Here the CDR3 DNA reads TGTGCCAGCAGCCCGAAAGGGACAGGGTCGTATGGCTACACCTTC. Its translation: CASSPKGTGSYGYTF.

This chain uses TRBV5-1 with TRBJ2-1, with TRBD2 matching 7 bases. Germline V CDR1 and CDR2: SGHRS, YFSETQ. This CDR3 is built from 15 residues. The V segment lost 4 bases and the J segment 4 bases; nucleotides outside the gene matches: 8. CDR3 sequence reads: CASSAQSGAYNEQFF. Written as DNA, the CDR3 is TGCGCCAGCAGCGCCCAAAGCGGGGCTTACAATGAGCAGTTCTTC. The full variable domain, with the rest looked up from reference TRBV5-1 and TRBJ2-1, is KAGVTQTPRYLIKTRGQQVTLSCSPISGHRSVSWYQQTPGQGLQFLFEYFSETQRNKGNFPGRFSGRQFSNSRSEMNVSTLELGDSALYLCASSAQSGAYNEQFFGPGTRLTVL.

In DNA, the CDR3 is TGTGCCAGCTCACCCTCAGGGTGGAATCAGCCCCAGCATTTT. Translation gives CASSPSGWNQPQHF. This sequence joins TRBV18 and TRBJ1-5; D possibly corresponds to TRBD1 (5 bases). CDR1 is KGHSH, CDR2 LQKENI, per germline. The CDR3 spans 14 residues. Trimming took off 3 bases at V and 4 bases at J, with 10 bases between the two ends. The variable domain in full, with the rest retrieved from reference TRBV18 and TRBJ1-5, is NAGVMQNPRHLVRRRGQEARLRCSPMKGHSHVYWYRQLPEEGLKFMVYLQKENIIDESGMPKERFSAEFPKEGPSILRIQQVVRGDSAAYFCASSPSGWNQPQHFGDGTRLSIL.

This clone was seen a few times. Here the CDR3 reads CASSFQGARQETQYF. In nucleotides, the CDR3 is TGTGCCAGCAGTTTTCAGGGGGCGCGTCAAGAGACCCAGTACTTC. V and J are TRBV27 and TRBJ2-5; 8 bases match TRBD1. This CDR3 has 15 residues. Germline CDR1 reads MNHEY; CDR2 reads SMNVEV (reference sequence). J lost 2 bases, V lost 3 bases, and 5 bases had no gene match.

The chain has TRBV7-9 and TRBJ2-7; tentative D call: TRBD1 (6 bases). The CDR3 spans 14 residues. The germline gives CDR1 SEHNR, CDR2 FQNEAQ (reference sequence). V was clipped by 2 bases and J by 2 bases, with 10 bases between them. CDR3 sequence reads: CASSLTGQAYEQYF. The CDR3 bases are TGTGCCAGCAGCTTAACAGGGCAGGCCTACGAGCAGTACTTC.

The rearrangement uses TRBV19 and TRBJ2-1, with a tentative D call TRBD2 (5 bases). V shed 5 bases and J shed 2 bases, with 10 bases lying between them. Germline CDR1 LNHDA, CDR2 SQIVND (reference sequence). The CDR3 extends over 14 amino acids. The CDR3 DNA reads TGTGCCAGTAGTGGGCTAGCAACCTACAATGAGCAGTTCTTC. This translates into CASSGLATYNEQFF.

The gene calls are TRBV11-1 and TRBJ1-1; TRBD1 agrees at 8 bases. The germline gives CDR1 SGHAT, CDR2 FQDESV (reference sequence). Germline trimming cut 1 base from V and 1 base from J; bases unmatched to any gene: 2. The CDR3 contains 15 residues. Here the CDR3 reads CASSLGDRGNTEAFF. The CDR3 DNA is TGTGCCAGCAGCTTAGGCGACAGGGGGAACACTGAAGCTTTCTTT.

The genes are TRBV18 and TRBJ1-2; 7 bases are a match to TRBD1. Germline V gene lookup returns CDR1 KGHSH and CDR2 LQKENI. CDR3 length: 18 amino acids. Unmatched junction bases numbered 17, after V lost 0 bases and J lost 7 bases. The CDR3 DNA sequence: TGTGCCAGCTCACCACCGGGTGCGACAGGGATCCGTTTTGGTGGCTACACCTTC. This codes for CASSPPGATGIRFGGYTF.

This clone was seen more than once but under ten times. The V and J genes are TRBV7-2 and TRBJ2-7; 8 bases are shared with TRBD1. Germline loops: CDR1 SGHTA, CDR2 FQGNSA. The CDR3 length is 15 residues. V was pared by 1 base and J by 3 bases, with 5 bases of the junction left unmatched. CDR3 protein: CASSLDGGQGYEQYF. The CDR3 DNA reads as TGTGCCAGCAGCTTAGATGGCGGACAGGGCTACGAGCAGTACTTC.

This rearrangement joins TRBV5-8 to TRBJ1-5; D might be TRBD1 (5 bases). The CDR3 has 14 amino acids. The V and J ends lost 0 bases and 7 bases respectively, with 11 bases between them. Germline lookup yields CDR1 SGHTS and CDR2 YDEGEE. CDR3 nucleotide sequence: TGTGCCAGCAGCTTGGGTTGGAGGGGCCAGCCCCAGCATTTT. Amino acid sequence: CASSLGWRGQPQHF.

The gene calls are TRBV9 and TRBJ2-7; TRBD2 aligns across 13 bases. CDR1 SGDLS and CDR2 YYNGEE come from the germline V gene. This CDR3 region has 16 residues. Trimming removed 4 bases from V and 3 bases from J; junction bases left unmatched: 7. The CDR3 loop is CASSPGLAGLFYEQYF. CDR3 coding DNA: TGTGCCAGCAGCCCGGGACTAGCGGGGCTTTTCTACGAGCAGTACTTC. The entire variable domain, with the rest obtained from reference TRBV9 and TRBJ2-7, is as follows: DSGVTQTPKHLITATGQRVTLRCSPRSGDLSVYWYQQSLDQGLQFLIQYYNGEERAKGNILERFSAQQFPDLHSELNLSSLELGDSALYFCASSPGLAGLFYEQYFGPGTRLTVT.

The CDR3 spells CATSDRQGRDEQYF. The CDR3 DNA reads TGTGCCACCAGTGACAGACAGGGACGAGACGAGCAGTACTTC. J is TRBJ2-7 and V is TRBV24-1, with TRBD1 matching over 7 bases. CDR3 size: 14 residues. Trimming removed 4 bases from V and 5 bases from J; junction bases left unmatched: 7. The germline V gene has CDR1 KGHDR and CDR2 SFDVKD.

The V call is TRBV7-8, the J call TRBJ1-5; perhaps TRBD1 as D (5 bases). This CDR3 is 18 amino acids long. Trimming took off 1 base at V and 0 bases at J, with 16 bases between the two ends. Germline loops: CDR1 SGHVS, CDR2 FQNEAQ. CDR3 DNA sequence: TGTGCCAGCAGCTTAGTAGTGGCAGGGCGGGGTAGCAATCAGCCCCAGCATTTT. As protein: CASSLVVAGRGSNQPQHF.

This rearrangement joins TRBV6-2 or TRBV6-3 to TRBJ2-7, with TRBD2 identical over 10 bases. Germline CDR1 is MNHEY and CDR2 is SVGEGT. The ends lost 6 bases at V and 4 bases at J; junction bases unmatched: 3. The CDR3 has 13 amino acids. The CDR3 loop is CASSRTSGYEQYF. As DNA, the CDR3 is TGTGCCAGCAGCCGGACTAGCGGTTACGAGCAGTACTTC.

V gene TRBV7-7 combines with J gene TRBJ2-1; 12 bases agree with TRBD2. The CDR3 has 15 amino acids. J was trimmed by 4 bases and V by 5 bases; bases with no gene match: 3. Per the germline V gene, CDR1 is SSHAT and CDR2 is FNYEAQ (reference sequence). The CDR3, as DNA: TGTGCCAGCAGCACTAGCGGGGGGTCTTACAATGAGCAGTTCTTC. Its translation: CASSTSGGSYNEQFF.

As to this clone: Other DNA sequences in the same sample also yield this CDR3. The chain links TRBV28 to TRBJ1-3, with D unresolved. Per the germline V gene, CDR1 is MDHEN and CDR2 is SYDVKM. CDR3 size: 14 residues. Trimming cost V 3 bases and J 2 bases, with 8 bases left between them. The chain's CDR3 is CASSFRGTGNTIYF. The CDR3 bases are TGTGCCAGCAGTTTCCGAGGAACTGGAAACACCATATATTTT.

V and J are TRBV29-1 and TRBJ1-3; a weak D match, TRBD1 (5 bases). The CDR3 consists of 14 residues. The V end lost 3 bases, the J end lost 5 bases, and 14 bases lay between the germline ends. From germline, CDR1 is SQVTM and CDR2 ANQGSEA. DNA for the CDR3: TGCAGCGTTGAGGGCGGGGGTGTGCGAAACACCATATATTTT. Translating gives CSVEGGGVRNTIYF.

The genes are TRBV11-2 and TRBJ2-7; 9 nucleotides align to TRBD2. V gave up 4 bases and J gave up 3 bases; unmatched junction bases: 7. The CDR3 is 15 amino acids. In germline, CDR1 is SGHAT, CDR2 FQNNGV. CDR3 DNA: TGTGCCAGCAGCTCGTGGACTAGCGCCAGCTACGAGCAGTACTTC. Translated, it gives CASSSWTSASYEQYF.

V usage is TRBV2 and J usage is TRBJ1-6; 7 nucleotides agree with TRBD1. V lost 2 bases and J lost 4; bases outside the gene matches: 5. Per germline, CDR1 SNHLY and CDR2 FYNNEI. This CDR3 region has 16 residues. CDR3 residues: CASSELRTGYNSPLHF. The CDR3 nucleotides read TGTGCCAGCAGTGAACTGCGGACAGGTTATAATTCACCCCTCCACTTT.

The chain recombines TRBV28 with TRBJ1-5, with D maybe TRBD1 (6 bases). V was clipped by 7 bases and J by 9 bases, with 19 bases between them. The length of the CDR3 is 14 residues. Per germline, CDR1 MDHEN and CDR2 SYDVKM. The CDR3, as DNA: TGTGCCAGCACCCGACCGCAGGGGCCTAGGCCCCAGCATTTT. It translates to CASTRPQGPRPQHF.

This chain connects TRBV24-1 to TRBJ2-3; D is possibly TRBD2 (7 bases). The V end lost 2 bases, the J end lost 5 bases, and 16 bases lay between the germline ends. The CDR3 length is 16 residues. Germline values: CDR1 KGHDR, CDR2 SFDVKD. The CDR3 sequence: CATSDSPGGGGDTQYF. The CDR3 DNA reads as TGTGCCACCAGTGATTCACCGGGGGGCGGGGGAGATACGCAGTATTTT.